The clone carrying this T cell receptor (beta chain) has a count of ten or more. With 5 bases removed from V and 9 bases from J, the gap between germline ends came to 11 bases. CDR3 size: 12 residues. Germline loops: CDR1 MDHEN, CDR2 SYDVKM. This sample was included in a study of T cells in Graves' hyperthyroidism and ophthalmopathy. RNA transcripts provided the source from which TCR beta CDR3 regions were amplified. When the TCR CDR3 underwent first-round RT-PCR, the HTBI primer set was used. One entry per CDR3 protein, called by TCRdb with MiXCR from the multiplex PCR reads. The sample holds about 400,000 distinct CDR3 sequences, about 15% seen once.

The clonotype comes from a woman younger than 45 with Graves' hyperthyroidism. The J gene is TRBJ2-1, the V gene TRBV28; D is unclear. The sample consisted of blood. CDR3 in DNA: TGTGCCAGCAGTCCCGCCCCCACTGAGCAGTTCTTC. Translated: CASSPAPTEQFF. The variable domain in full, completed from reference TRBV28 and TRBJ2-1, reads DVKVTQSSRYLVKRTGEKVFLECVQDMDHENMFWYRQDPGLGLRLIYFSYDVKMKEKGDIPEGYSVSREKKERFSLILESASTNQTSMYLCASSPAPTEQFFGPGTRLTVL.